The 23 T cell receptor beta chains listed next were all sequenced from one sample in a study of prognosis after radiotherapy for stage I lung cancer. Amplicons of TCR beta CDR3 were generated from genomic DNA by two-round multiplex PCR. Primers targeting each individual TRBV and TRBJ gene were applied in first-round PCR. TCRdb re-derived calls from the multiplex PCR reads in MiXCR, one entry per CDR3 protein. This repertoire shows 20,000 to 30,000 distinct CDR3 sequences, approximately 44% found once; its top ten account for 32%. This specimen was PBMCs, taken before or after stereotactic body radiation therapy (not recorded which). These receptors all stem from a donor older than 45 with non-small cell lung cancer.

This clonotype has more than one count but fewer than ten. In nucleotides, the CDR3 is TGTGCCAGCAGTGAGGACAGAGGAAACATTCAGTACTTC. Protein: CASSEDRGNIQYF. This sequence joins TRBV2 and TRBJ2-4; a weak D match, TRBD1 (6 bases). The V and J ends lost 3 bases and 6 bases respectively, with 9 bases between them. This CDR3 has 13 residues. In germline, CDR1 is SNHLY, CDR2 FYNNEI.

This chain joins TRBV5-1 and TRBJ2-7; D may be TRBD1 (6 bases). Germline lookup yields CDR1 SGHRS and CDR2 YFSETQ. Between the trimmed V and J ends, which lost 2 bases and 4 bases, there was a span of 16 bases. The length of the CDR3 is 15 residues. The CDR3, as DNA: TGCGCCAGCAGCTTAATGACGGGACACACATACGAGCAGTACTTC. Amino acids: CASSLMTGHTYEQYF.

This clonotype appeared many times. The genes are TRBV19 and TRBJ1-2, with no clear D. Trimming stripped 7 bases from V and 8 bases from J, with 14 bases between. Germline loops: CDR1 LNHDA, CDR2 SQIVND (reference sequence). The CDR3 runs to 12 residues. The CDR3 spells CASTEDFAGYTF. The DNA for the CDR3 is TGTGCCAGTACAGAGGACTTCGCGGGCTACACCTTC.

This clonotype has more than one count but fewer than ten. Being one base from a much bigger clone, this may be a read error. V gene TRBV4-1 combines with J gene TRBJ2-2; D call uncertain. Germline V gene lookup returns CDR1 MGHRA and CDR2 YSYEKL. Trimming shortened V by 7 bases and J by 4 bases, and 4 bases separated the two germline ends. This CDR3 is built from 11 residues. CDR3 DNA: TGCGCCAGCAACTGCACCGGGGAGCTGTTTTTT. Protein sequence: CASNCTGELFF.

The chain uses TRBV7-7 and TRBJ2-4; D unresolved. This CDR3 contains 16 residues. Germline CDR1 reads SSHAT; CDR2 reads FNYEAQ (reference sequence). The CDR3 region has the DNA TGTGCTATCAGCTTTCACCGACCCCCAGCCAAAAACATTCAGTACTTC. It translates to CAISFHRPPAKNIQYF.

This chain's CDR3 is CASSLASSSYNEQFF. CDR3 nucleotide sequence: TGTGCCAGCAGCTTAGCTTCTAGCTCCTACAATGAGCAGTTCTTC. The chain joins TRBV11-2 to TRBJ2-1; D unclear. Germline V lookup: CDR1 SGHAT, CDR2 FQNNGV. The CDR3 loop spans 15 amino acids. V shed 1 base and J shed 0 bases, with 7 bases lying between them.

Ten or more counts support this clonotype. The chain has TRBV6-1 and TRBJ2-7; 10 nucleotides line up with TRBD2. The V gene end was trimmed by 7 bases and the J gene end by 5 bases; junction bases not matched to a gene: 11. This CDR3 comprises 15 residues. Per the germline V gene, CDR1 is MNHNS and CDR2 is SASEGT. Here the CDR3 reads CASTTSGTSANEQYF. The CDR3 bases are TGTGCCAGCACTACCTCCGGGACTAGCGCGAACGAGCAGTACTTC.

A remark on this clonotype: A far larger clone is one nucleotide away, so this likely arose from a read error. This rearrangement joins TRBV6-6 to TRBJ1-6; tentative D call: TRBD1 (6 bases). The ends were cut back, 6 bases at V and 9 bases at J, with 18 bases in the middle. The CDR3 extends over 15 amino acids. Looked up from germline, CDR1 is MNHNY and CDR2 is SVGAGI (reference sequence). The CDR3 protein is CASRLKGGVGSPLHF. Here the CDR3 DNA reads TGTGCCAGCAGGCTCAAGGGGGGGGTGGGTTCACCCCTCCACTTT.

Many counts were recorded for this clonotype. The rearrangement links TRBV27 to TRBJ1-2; 10 bases are a match to TRBD1. The germline gives CDR1 MNHEY, CDR2 SMNVEV (reference sequence). The CDR3 has 13 amino acids. V was clipped by 5 bases and J by 8 bases; unmatched bases: 5. The CDR3 DNA follows: TGTGCCAGCAGTCGACAGGGGGCAGAGGGCTACACCTTC. Amino acid sequence: CASSRQGAEGYTF.

There are many counts of this clonotype. The chain couples TRBV14 to TRBJ2-1, with 8 bases identical to TRBD2. There are 18 residues in the CDR3. Germline CDR1 reads SGHDN; CDR2 reads FVKESK. J gave up 6 bases and V 4 bases, and 17 bases lay outside the gene matches. As DNA, the CDR3 is TGTGCCAGCAGCCCTCCTCTGGGTAGCGGGACAACACGCAATGAGCAGTTCTTC. This encodes CASSPPLGSGTTRNEQFF. Drawing the rest from reference TRBV14 and TRBJ2-1, the complete variable domain is EAGVTQFPSHSVIEKGQTVTLRCDPISGHDNLYWYRRVMGKEIKFLLHFVKESKQDESGMPNNRFLAERTGGTYSTLKVQPAELEDSGVYFCASSPPLGSGTTRNEQFFGPGTRLTVL.

In the case of this clonotype: This may be a read error: a much more frequent sequence differs by one nucleotide. The V and J genes are TRBV6-1 and TRBJ2-5, with TRBD2 identical over 16 bases. V dropped 3 bases and J dropped 6; count of bases not matched to a gene: 4. Germline V CDR1 and CDR2: MNHNS, SASEGT. This CDR3 has 16 residues. In DNA form, the CDR3 reads TGTGCCAGCAGTGACGGGACTAGCGGGAGGGGACAGACCCAGTACTTC. Protein product: CASSDGTSGRGQTQYF.

This clonotype appeared many times. The J gene is TRBJ2-2, the V gene TRBV15; TRBD1 might be the D (6 bases). Germline CDR1 and CDR2: LNHNV and YYDKDF (reference sequence). This CDR3 has 15 amino acids. V was shortened by 0 bases and J by 3 bases, with 8 bases between the two germline ends. As DNA, the CDR3 is TGTGCCACCAGCAGAGAGGCAGGGGACACCGGGGAGCTGTTTTTT. It translates to CATSREAGDTGELFF. The full variable domain, with the rest looked up from reference TRBV15 and TRBJ2-2, is DAMVIQNPRYQVTQFGKPVTLSCSQTLNHNVMYWYQQKSSQAPKLLFHYYDKDFNNEADTPDNFQSRRPNTSFCFLDIRSPGLGDTAMYLCATSREAGDTGELFFGEGSRLTVL.

In its sample, this clonotype was seen many times. In nucleotides, the CDR3 is TGTGCCAGCAGCCCATATGGTGGTCAGCCCCAGCATTTT. Residues: CASSPYGGQPQHF. This chain connects TRBV9 to TRBJ1-5; no reliable D call. The germline V and J ends were trimmed by 4 bases and 6 bases, with 11 bases remaining between them. The CDR3 runs to 13 residues. CDR1 SGDLS and CDR2 YYNGEE come from the germline V gene.

The V call is TRBV7-6, the J call TRBJ2-3, with a possible D match to TRBD1 (5 bases). CDR1 SGHVS and CDR2 FNYEAQ come from the germline V gene. V gave up 0 bases and J gave up 6 bases, with 16 bases separating them. CDR3 size: 16 residues. The CDR3: CASSLAGLPPRDTQYF. The CDR3 coding sequence is TGTGCCAGCAGCTTAGCGGGGCTCCCCCCGCGTGATACGCAGTATTTT.

About this clonotype: A far larger clone is one base from this, pointing to a likely read error. This sequence joins TRBV6-4 and TRBJ2-1; 7 nucleotides align to TRBD2. Germline CDR1 and CDR2: MRHNA and SNTAGT. The V segment lost 10 bases and the J segment 0 bases; nucleotides outside the gene matches: 15. The CDR3 sequence is 17 residues long. CDR3 in amino acids: CATITSSGATSYNEQFF. The CDR3 DNA follows: TGTGCCACTATCACCTCTAGCGGAGCCACCTCCTACAATGAGCAGTTCTTC.

This clonotype showed up just a few times. This chain links TRBV11-3 with TRBJ2-1; D is ambiguous. Looked up from germline, CDR1 is SGHNT and CDR2 is YENEEA. The CDR3 is 15 residues long. Trimming shortened V by 5 bases and J by 2 bases, and 13 bases separated the two germline ends. The CDR3 sequence: CASSPLGGAYNEQFF. The CDR3 bases are TGTGCCAGCAGCCCACTGGGTGGCGCCTACAATGAGCAGTTCTTC. Full variable domain (rest looked up from reference TRBV11-3 and TRBJ2-1): EAGVVQSPRYKIIEKKQPVAFWCNPISGHNTLYWYLQNLGQGPELLIRYENEEAVDDSQLPKDRFSAERLKGVDSTLKIQPAELGDSAVYLCASSPLGGAYNEQFFGPGTRLTVL.

This clonotype was observed at least ten times. The chain couples TRBV28 to TRBJ2-4; either TRBD1 or TRBD2 may supply D (5 bases each). In germline, CDR1 is MDHEN, CDR2 SYDVKM. With 3 bases removed from V and 13 bases from J, the gap between germline ends came to 13 bases. The CDR3 has 12 residues. In DNA, the CDR3 is TGTGCCAGCAGTTTCCCTGGGGACCACCAGTACTTC. It is translated as CASSFPGDHQYF.

This clonotype was seen repeatedly, ten times or more. The chain links TRBV5-1 to TRBJ2-5; perhaps TRBD2 as D (5 bases). Per the germline V gene, CDR1 is SGHRS and CDR2 is YFSETQ. Trimming left V 2 bases short and J 4 bases short, with 18 bases between. This CDR3 is built from 16 residues. CDR3 in DNA: TGCGCCAGCAGCTTCCTAGGCGGGCCCTCGGTAGAGACCCAGTACTTC. Translation: CASSFLGGPSVETQYF.

This clonotype is a singleton in its sample. V gene TRBV2 combines with J gene TRBJ2-7; D gene ambiguous. Germline V lookup: CDR1 SNHLY, CDR2 FYNNEI. Trimming removed 6 bases at V and 5 bases at J, with 8 bases between. This CDR3 region has 11 residues. The CDR3 region is CASSQTDEQYF. CDR3 sequence (DNA): TGTGCCAGCAGCCAGACGGACGAGCAGTACTTC.

The chain combines TRBV28 with TRBJ1-2; 7 bases are a match to TRBD1. The length of the CDR3 is 13 residues. CDR1 is MDHEN and CDR2 is SYDVKM in the germline V gene. V lost 7 bases to trimming and J lost 3 bases; unmatched junction nucleotides: 5. The CDR3 DNA reads TGTGCCAGCATCCAGACAGGGTACTATGGCTACACCTTC. Protein: CASIQTGYYGYTF.

This clonotype was detected ten times or more. The gene calls are TRBV3-1 and TRBJ1-2; D gene uncertain. CDR1 is LGHDT, CDR2 YNNKEL, per germline (reference sequence). This CDR3 has 15 amino acids. Trimming left V 3 bases short and J 6 bases short, with 17 bases between. The CDR3 DNA reads as TGTGCCAGCAGCCAGTTTAGAGGGTTTAGTCATGGCTACACCTTC. Protein sequence: CASSQFRGFSHGYTF.

The table lists this clonotype with many counts. The rearrangement joins TRBV2 to TRBJ2-2, with D hard to call. The CDR3 extends over 11 amino acids. V was trimmed by 3 bases and J by 4 bases, leaving 0 bases between them. Germline V gene sequence: CDR1 SNHLY, CDR2 FYNNEI. This CDR3 reads CASSDTGELFF. CDR3 in DNA: TGTGCCAGCAGTGACACCGGGGAGCTGTTTTTT. The entire variable domain, with the rest obtained from reference TRBV2 and TRBJ2-2, is as follows: EPEVTQTPSHQVTQMGQEVILRCVPISNHLYFYWYRQILGQKVEFLVSFYNNEISEKSEIFDDQFSVERPDGSNFTLKIRSTKLEDSAMYFCASSDTGELFFGEGSRLTVL.

This clonotype was counted ten times or more. The V and J genes are TRBV28 and TRBJ2-2; D unclear. The CDR3 is made up of 15 amino acids. Trimming pared 2 bases from V and 8 bases from J, leaving 15 bases between. Germline lookup yields CDR1 MDHEN and CDR2 SYDVKM. This CDR3 is CASSLSPTPGGELFF. In nucleotides, the CDR3 is TGTGCCAGCAGTTTAAGTCCTACGCCTGGGGGGGAGCTGTTTTTT.